This T cell receptor beta chain was recovered during a study of blood T cell repertoires in COVID-19. Study at large: Material from acute and convalescent COVID-19 was sourced from the United States, Italy and Spain.

In the original processing: Nucleated cell counts were estimated from reference gene primer amplification. Measured with immunoSEQ multiplex PCR; TCRdb has only the in-frame clones, and not every one. V and J calls and clone size come straight from that table; D and trimming were deduced from the DNA. The sample includes 45,000 to 50,000 clones, more than 80% of them seen just once. The CDR3 runs to 14 residues. The trim removed 2 bases at V and 8 bases at J, leaving 5 bases unmatched. The germline CDR1 and CDR2 sequences are MDHEN and SYDVKM. Only a few counts were recorded for this clone. Sequenced sample: peripheral blood. J is TRBJ1-1 and V is TRBV28; 10 nucleotides line up with TRBD1. The clonotype comes from a man at least 80 years old in a cohort sampled during active COVID-19. CDR3 sequence: CASSLPDRGREAFF. The CDR3 coding sequence is TGTGCCAGCAGTTTACCCGACAGGGGGCGCGAAGCTTTCTTT.